A few counts support the clone carrying this T cell receptor (beta chain). Its antigen remains unknown. The entry originates in a study of blood T cells in healthy people across ages. Study-level findings and limits: Not knowing donor CMV status may have confounded expanded clonotype changes. In older individuals, TCR beta diversity per million T cells was lower, falling roughly linearly with age.

The authors ran a second PCR of about 6 to 12 cycles using a sample-barcoded 5' primer and a J-beta primer mix. Using its own MiXCR run on the 5' RACE reads, TCRdb lists one record per CDR3 protein. The table lists 660,000 or so distinct CDR3 sequences, around 54% of them singletons. CDR3 length: 13 residues. Germline-derived CDR1 and CDR2 are SQVTM and ANQGSEA. V was clipped by 4 bases and J by 8 bases, with 17 bases between them. Specimen: blood. J is TRBJ1-2 and V is TRBV29-1; no definite D call. The sequence was obtained from a man in his sixties in good health. The CDR3 reads CSVGGTSPPGYTF. The CDR3 DNA follows: TGCAGCGTTGGCGGCACGTCCCCTCCCGGCTACACCTTC.